This T cell receptor beta chain was found in a study of cytomegalovirus exposure and HLA in healthy donors. The PCR ran on 60 Vbeta and 13 Jbeta primers. Profiling relied on immunoSEQ multiplex PCR, and the TCRdb table lists in-frame clones only, not all of them. This table has some 91,000 clones, around nine tenths appearing once. Unmatched junction bases numbered 8, after V lost 7 bases and J lost 6 bases. The CDR3 extends over 13 amino acids. CDR1 and CDR2 from the germline V gene are SEHNR and FQNEAQ (reference sequence). On this clone itself: Its antigen is as yet unknown.

Study findings and constraints: V- and J-gene trimming of TCR beta was linked (in a later analysis) to a missense DCLRE1C variant. The study reported that TCR beta sequences accurately predicted HLA-A and HLA-B alleles in most subjects. According to reports, the classifier identified cytomegalovirus status with high specificity and sensitivity.

The chain is built from TRBV7-9 and TRBJ2-7; 8 bases align to TRBD1. Sequencing was done on a sample of PBMCs. This TCR came from a man aged 25-45 years in good health and CMV-seropositive. Here the CDR3 reads CASTTGVFGEQYF. In nucleotides, the CDR3 is TGTGCCAGCACGACAGGGGTCTTCGGCGAGCAGTACTTC.